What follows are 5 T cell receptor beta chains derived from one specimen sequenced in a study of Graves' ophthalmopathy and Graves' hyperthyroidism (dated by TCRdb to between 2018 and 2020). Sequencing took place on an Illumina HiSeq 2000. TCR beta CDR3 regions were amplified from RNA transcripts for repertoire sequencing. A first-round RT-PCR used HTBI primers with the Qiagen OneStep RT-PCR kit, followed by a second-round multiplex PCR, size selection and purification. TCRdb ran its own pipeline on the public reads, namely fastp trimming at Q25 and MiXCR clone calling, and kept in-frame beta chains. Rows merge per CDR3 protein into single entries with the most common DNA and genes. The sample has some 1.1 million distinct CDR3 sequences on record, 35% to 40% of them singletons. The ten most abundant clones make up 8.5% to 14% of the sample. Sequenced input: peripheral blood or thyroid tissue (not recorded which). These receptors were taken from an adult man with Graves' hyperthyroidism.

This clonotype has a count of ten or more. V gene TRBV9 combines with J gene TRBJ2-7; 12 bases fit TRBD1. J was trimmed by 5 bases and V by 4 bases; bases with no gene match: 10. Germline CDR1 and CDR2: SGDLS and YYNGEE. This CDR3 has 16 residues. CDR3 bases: TGTGCCAGCAGCCGACGACCCGGGACAGGGGGCAACGAGCAGTACTTC. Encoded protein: CASSRRPGTGGNEQYF.

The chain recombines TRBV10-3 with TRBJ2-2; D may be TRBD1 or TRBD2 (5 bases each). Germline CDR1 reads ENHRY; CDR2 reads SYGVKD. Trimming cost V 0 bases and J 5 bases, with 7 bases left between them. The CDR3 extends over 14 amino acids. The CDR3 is CAISESGETGELFF. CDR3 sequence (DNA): TGTGCCATCAGTGAGTCGGGGGAGACCGGGGAGCTGTTTTTT.

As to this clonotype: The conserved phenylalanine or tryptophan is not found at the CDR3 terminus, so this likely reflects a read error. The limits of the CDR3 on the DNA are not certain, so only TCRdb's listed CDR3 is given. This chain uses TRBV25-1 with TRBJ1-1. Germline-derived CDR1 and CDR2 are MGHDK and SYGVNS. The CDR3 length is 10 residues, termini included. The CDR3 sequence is CASSEQGPSY.

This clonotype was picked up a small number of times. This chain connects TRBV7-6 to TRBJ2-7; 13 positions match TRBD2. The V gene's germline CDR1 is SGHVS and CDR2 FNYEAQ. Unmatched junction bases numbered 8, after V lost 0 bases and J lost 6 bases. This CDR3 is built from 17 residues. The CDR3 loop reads CASSLASGRTSGSEQYF. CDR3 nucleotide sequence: TGTGCCAGCAGCTTAGCCTCGGGTCGGACTAGCGGGAGCGAGCAGTACTTC. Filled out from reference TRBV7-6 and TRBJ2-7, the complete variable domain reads GAGVSQSPRYKVTKRGQDVALRCDPISGHVSLYWYRQALGQGPEFLTYFNYEAQQDKSGLPNDRFSAERPEGSISTLTIQRTEQRDSAMYRCASSLASGRTSGSEQYFGPGTRLTVT.

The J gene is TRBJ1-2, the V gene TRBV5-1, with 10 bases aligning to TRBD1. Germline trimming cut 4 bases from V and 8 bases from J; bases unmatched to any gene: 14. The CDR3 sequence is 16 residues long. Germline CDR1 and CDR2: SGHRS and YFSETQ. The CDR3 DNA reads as TGCGCCAGCAGCGCCGGACAGGGGGGACTGCTTTACGGCTACACCTTC. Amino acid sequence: CASSAGQGGLLYGYTF.